This TCR beta chain was sequenced for a study of shared clonotypes between healthy human individuals (dated by TCRdb to about 2020). Some background on the complete study: Two women and three men aged 18 to 49 years were included in the cohort. For each donor, CD4 naive and CD4 memory were each given three plates, CD8 naive was given two plates, and CD8 memory was given one plate. To estimate repertoire size and how much clonotype sharing occurs between individuals, the study deeply sequenced the blood TCR repertoires of five healthy adults. Libraries were prepared and TCR repertoires were sequenced by different laboratories using diverse techniques, in order to increase sequencing depth and limit assay-specific biases. Each donor's leukapheresis produced roughly between roughly 0.85 and 10 billion PBMCs. General study outcomes and caveats: Sampling was restricted to blood, and TCR repertoires in tissues likely differ from the TCR repertoires found in blood. Estimated clonotype richness was generally larger for naive than for memory subsets. Across four donors, 4.5% to 6.5% of naive CD4, 3.5% of naive CD8, approximately 2.5% of memory CD4, and under 0.45% of memory CD8 clonotypes were shared. Even with the large sequencing depth, rarefaction of the sorted-subset datasets indicated that sequencing was incomplete. Clonotypes shared by all four sorted-subset donors showed higher generation probabilities than non-shared clonotypes. Because the study included only a small number of donors, the genetic and exposure-history diversity represented was limited. Based on pairwise subsampling, the degree of clonotype sharing among donors was expected to be affected by sequencing depth.

The donors were healthy, HIV-negative adults who had no recently reported acute infections or vaccinations. All donors were Caucasian adults living in Nashville, Tennessee, USA. CD4+ T cells were enriched by magnetic negative selection, after which naive cells were positively selected on CD45RA and the negative fraction was taken as the memory subset. After blood collection by leukapheresis, PBMCs were isolated using Ficoll-Histopaque density gradient centrifugation and then cryopreserved in the vapor phase of liquid nitrogen. Analytical flow cytometry was used to check the purity and quantity of every magnetically sorted T cell population. Each sorted fraction had its genomic DNA isolated and then quantified by UV absorbance on a Nanodrop 2000c. This clone was detected only a few times. Its antigen target is currently unknown. There are no base qualities to consult, and no much larger clone falls within one base.

TCR CDR3 regions were amplified from genomic DNA by multiplex PCR using the deep immunoSEQ assay. For each cell subset, the extracted genomic DNA was distributed evenly across all wells of several immunoSEQ 96-well plates, and each plate served as one replicate. For sorted subsets, about 220 ng of genomic DNA, equivalent to 25,000 to 35,000 T cell genomes, went into each replicate PCR. Purified libraries were quantified with a Qubit 3.0 fluorometer, sized on a Bioanalyzer 2100, and re-quantified with the KAPA Library Quantification kit. Every immunoSEQ 96-well plate was sequenced on a separate single-read 150-cycle Illumina NextSeq 550 flow cell. Per the original workflow: Because only junctional sequences without quality scores were contained in the immunoSEQ output, filtering matching that applied to full-length reads could not be performed. Sequences were annotated with PyIR, a Python wrapper for IgBLAST v1.9, and V/J genes and CDR3 were assigned using IMGT germline references. Reads were filtered out if the reads had weak V/J assignments (E-value above 1e-6), no CDR3, stop codons, out-of-frame junctions, or ambiguous translated residues. V3J clonotypes were defined by identical inferred V gene, J gene, and CDR3 amino acid sequence. Percentage overlap between repertoires was calculated by dividing the number of shared unique clonotypes by the size of the smaller repertoire. RTK rarefaction, the Chao1 estimator, and Recon v2.1 estimates of unobserved clonotypes were used to assess repertoire richness. Generation probabilities for all TCRbeta clonotypes obtained by the gDNA method from a handful of donors were computed using OLGA. Sourced from immuneACCESS, this table was stored by TCRdb with only in-frame sequences that have V and J called. A share of the clones is absent; for the studies checked, an unresolved V gene accounts for under half, and the remainder has no known explanation. D and trimming were read from the DNA, whereas the V and J calls and clone size are those reported in that table. Counted in this sample were about 1 million clones; about 77% of them appeared once. The biggest ten clones account for over 1.3% of the sample.

The sample was memory CD4+ T cells sorted from blood. The sample's cell subset or site label is to be understood as: CD45RA-negative fraction. This clonotype was obtained from a man aged 18-30 years in good health.

The sequence in DNA is TGTGCCAGCAGTCTGGACAACTCAGATACGCAGTATTTT. The translation is CASSLDNSDTQYF. This chain is built from TRBV2 and TRBJ2-3; the D gene is perhaps TRBD1, from 5 matching bases. Including the terminal cysteine and phenylalanine, the CDR3 comprises 13 residues. Only the CDR3 DNA stays, 39 bases, in frame from base 1. Cut back by 5 bases and 4 bases, the V and J ends lie 10 bases apart. Taken from the germline V gene, the CDR1 and CDR2 loops are SNHLY and FYNNEI.